This T cell receptor beta chain was recovered during a study of shared T cell receptors in the human thymus. Here immunoSEQ multiplex PCR was the method, and the copy in TCRdb shows in-frame clones only, minus some. The sample lists about 710,000 clones, roughly 86% occurring once. CDR1 is SGDLS, CDR2 YYNGEE, per germline. This CDR3 comprises 13 residues. V dropped 3 bases and J dropped 4 bases, with 7 bases sitting between them. This sample also appeared in a second study, on human thymus T cells.

The chain joins TRBV9 to TRBJ2-2, with a weak D call TRBD2 (6 bases). Sequenced input: thymocytes. This sequence was found in a boy in the first two years of life with a congenital heart defect. Here the CDR3 reads CASSGLVTGELFF. CDR3 coding DNA: TGTGCCAGCAGCGGACTAGTCACCGGGGAGCTGTTTTTT.